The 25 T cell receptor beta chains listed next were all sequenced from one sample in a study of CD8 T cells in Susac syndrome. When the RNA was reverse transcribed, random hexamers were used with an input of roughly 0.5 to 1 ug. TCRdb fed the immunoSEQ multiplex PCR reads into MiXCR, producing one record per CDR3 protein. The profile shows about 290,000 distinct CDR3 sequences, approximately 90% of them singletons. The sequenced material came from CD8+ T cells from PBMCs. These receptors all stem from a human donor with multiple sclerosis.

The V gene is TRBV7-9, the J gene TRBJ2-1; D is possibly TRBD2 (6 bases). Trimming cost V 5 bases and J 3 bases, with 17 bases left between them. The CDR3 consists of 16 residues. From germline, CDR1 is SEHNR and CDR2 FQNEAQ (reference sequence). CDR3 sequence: CASSPVSGADYNEQFF. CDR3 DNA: TGTGCCAGCAGCCCCGTTAGCGGAGCCGACTACAATGAGCAGTTCTTC. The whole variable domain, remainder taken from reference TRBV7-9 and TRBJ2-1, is DTGVSQNPRHKITKRGQNVTFRCDPISEHNRLYWYRQTLGQGPEFLTYFQNEAQLEKSRLLSDRFSAERPKGSFSTLEIQRTEQGDSAMYLCASSPVSGADYNEQFFGPGTRLTVL.

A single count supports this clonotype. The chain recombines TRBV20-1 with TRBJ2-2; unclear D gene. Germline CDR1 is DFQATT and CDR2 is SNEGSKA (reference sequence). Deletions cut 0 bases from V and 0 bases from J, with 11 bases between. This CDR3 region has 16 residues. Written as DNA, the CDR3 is TGCAGTGCTAGAGATCTGAGAAGATCGAACACCGGGGAGCTGTTTTTT. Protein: CSARDLRRSNTGELFF.

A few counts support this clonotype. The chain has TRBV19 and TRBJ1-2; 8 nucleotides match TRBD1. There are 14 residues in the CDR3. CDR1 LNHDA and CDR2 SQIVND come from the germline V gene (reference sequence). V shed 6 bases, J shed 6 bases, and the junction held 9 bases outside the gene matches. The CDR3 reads CASSQDRDPDGYTF. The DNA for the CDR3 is TGTGCCAGTAGCCAGGACAGGGACCCGGATGGCTACACCTTC.

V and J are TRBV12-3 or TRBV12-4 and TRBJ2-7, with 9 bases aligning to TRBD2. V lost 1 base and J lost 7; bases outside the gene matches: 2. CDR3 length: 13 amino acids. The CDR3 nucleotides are TGTGCCAGCAGTTTAGTGGGACTAGCTGAGCAGTACTTC. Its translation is CASSLVGLAEQYF.

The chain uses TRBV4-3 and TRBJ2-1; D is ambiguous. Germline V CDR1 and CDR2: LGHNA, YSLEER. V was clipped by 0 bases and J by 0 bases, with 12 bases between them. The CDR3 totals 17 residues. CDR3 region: CASSQDRSGPSYNEQFF. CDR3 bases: TGCGCCAGCAGCCAAGATCGGTCAGGCCCCTCCTACAATGAGCAGTTCTTC.

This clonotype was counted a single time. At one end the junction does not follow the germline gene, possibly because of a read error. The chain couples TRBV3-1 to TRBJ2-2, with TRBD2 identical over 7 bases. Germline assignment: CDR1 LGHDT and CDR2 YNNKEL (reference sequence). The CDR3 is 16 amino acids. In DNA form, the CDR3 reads TGTGCCAGCAGCCAAGAGGGGCGGGAGAACCCCGGGGAGCTGTTTTTT. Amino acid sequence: CASSQEGRENPGELFF.

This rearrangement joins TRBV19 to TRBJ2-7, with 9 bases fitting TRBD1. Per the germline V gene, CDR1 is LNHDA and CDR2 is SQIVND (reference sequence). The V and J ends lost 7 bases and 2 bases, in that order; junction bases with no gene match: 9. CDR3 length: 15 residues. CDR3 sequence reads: CASKSGTGKTYEQYF. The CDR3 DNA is TGTGCCAGTAAATCGGGGACAGGGAAGACCTACGAGCAGTACTTC.

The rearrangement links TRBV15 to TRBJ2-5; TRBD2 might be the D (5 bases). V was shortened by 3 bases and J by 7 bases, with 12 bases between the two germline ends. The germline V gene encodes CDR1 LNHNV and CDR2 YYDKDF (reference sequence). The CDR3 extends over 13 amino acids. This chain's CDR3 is CATSSDLLGTQYF. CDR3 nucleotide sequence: TGTGCCACCAGCAGCGACTTACTAGGGACCCAGTACTTC. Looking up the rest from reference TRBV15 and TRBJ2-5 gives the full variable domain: DAMVIQNPRYQVTQFGKPVTLSCSQTLNHNVMYWYQQKSSQAPKLLFHYYDKDFNNEADTPDNFQSRRPNTSFCFLDIRSPGLGDTAMYLCATSSDLLGTQYFGPGTRLLVL.

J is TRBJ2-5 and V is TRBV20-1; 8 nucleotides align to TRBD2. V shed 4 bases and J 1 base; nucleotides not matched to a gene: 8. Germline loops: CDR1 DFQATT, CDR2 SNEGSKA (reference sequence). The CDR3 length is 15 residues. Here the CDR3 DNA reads TGCAGTGCTAAAGGGACTAGTGGGCCCCAAGAGACCCAGTACTTC. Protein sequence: CSAKGTSGPQETQYF.

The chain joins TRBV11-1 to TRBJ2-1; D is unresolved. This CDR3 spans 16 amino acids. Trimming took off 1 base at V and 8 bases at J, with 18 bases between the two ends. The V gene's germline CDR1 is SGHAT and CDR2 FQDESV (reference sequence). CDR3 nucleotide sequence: TGTGCCAGCAGCTTAGGAGGAGAGACTCGAGGCGATGAGCAGTTCTTC. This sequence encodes CASSLGGETRGDEQFF.

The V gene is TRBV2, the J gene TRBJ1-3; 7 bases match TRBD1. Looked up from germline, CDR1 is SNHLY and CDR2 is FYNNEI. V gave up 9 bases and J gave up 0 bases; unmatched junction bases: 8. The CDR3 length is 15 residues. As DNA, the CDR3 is TGTGCCAGTTTACAGGGGCGATACTCTGGAAACACCATATATTTT. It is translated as CASLQGRYSGNTIYF.

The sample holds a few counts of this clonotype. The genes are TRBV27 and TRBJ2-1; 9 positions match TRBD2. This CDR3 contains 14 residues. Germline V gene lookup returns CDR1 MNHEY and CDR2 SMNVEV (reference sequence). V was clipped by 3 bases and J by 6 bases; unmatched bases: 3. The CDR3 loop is CASSFSLAGNEQFF. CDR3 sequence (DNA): TGTGCCAGCAGTTTTTCACTAGCGGGCAATGAGCAGTTCTTC.

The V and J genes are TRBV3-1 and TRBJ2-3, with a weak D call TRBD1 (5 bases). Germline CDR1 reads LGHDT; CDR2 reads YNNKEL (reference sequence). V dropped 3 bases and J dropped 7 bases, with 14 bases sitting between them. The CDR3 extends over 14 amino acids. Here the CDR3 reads CASSQEGVYHTQYF. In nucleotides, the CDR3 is TGTGCCAGCAGCCAGGAAGGGGTCTATCATACGCAGTATTTT.

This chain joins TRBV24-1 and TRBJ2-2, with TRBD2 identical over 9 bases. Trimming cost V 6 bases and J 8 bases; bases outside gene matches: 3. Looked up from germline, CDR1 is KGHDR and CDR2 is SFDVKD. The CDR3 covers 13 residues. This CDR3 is CATSFGLAGELFF. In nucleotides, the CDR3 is TGTGCCACCAGTTTCGGACTAGCGGGGGAGCTGTTTTTT.

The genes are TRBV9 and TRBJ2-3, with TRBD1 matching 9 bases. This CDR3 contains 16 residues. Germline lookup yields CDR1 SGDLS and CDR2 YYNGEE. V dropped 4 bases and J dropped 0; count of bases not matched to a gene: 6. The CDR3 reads CASSTIGQGSTDTQYF. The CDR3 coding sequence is TGTGCCAGCAGCACCATCGGACAGGGGAGCACAGATACGCAGTATTTT.

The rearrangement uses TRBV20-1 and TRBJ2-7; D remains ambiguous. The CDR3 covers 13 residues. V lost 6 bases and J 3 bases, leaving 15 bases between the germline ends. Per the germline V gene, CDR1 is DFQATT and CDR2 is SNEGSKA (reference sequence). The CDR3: CSARSHSDYEQYF. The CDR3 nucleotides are TGCAGTGCCCGGTCTCACTCCGACTACGAGCAGTACTTC.

The CDR3 nucleotides read TGTGCCAGCAGCTTCCTAGCGACGGTACAAGAGACCCAGTACTTC. This translates into CASSFLATVQETQYF. V gene TRBV7-2 combines with J gene TRBJ2-5, with D tentatively TRBD2 (6 bases). CDR1 and CDR2 from the germline V gene are SGHTA and FQGNSA. This CDR3 is 15 amino acids long. Trimming took off 3 bases at V and 2 bases at J, with 13 bases between the two ends.

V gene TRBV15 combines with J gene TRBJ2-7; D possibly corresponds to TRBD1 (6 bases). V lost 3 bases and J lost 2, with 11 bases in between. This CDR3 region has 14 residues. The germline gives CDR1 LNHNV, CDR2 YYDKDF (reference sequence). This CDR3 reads CATSSDRRTYEQYF. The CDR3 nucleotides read TGTGCCACCAGCAGCGACAGGAGGACCTACGAGCAGTACTTC. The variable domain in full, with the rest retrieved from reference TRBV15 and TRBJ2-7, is DAMVIQNPRYQVTQFGKPVTLSCSQTLNHNVMYWYQQKSSQAPKLLFHYYDKDFNNEADTPDNFQSRRPNTSFCFLDIRSPGLGDTAMYLCATSSDRRTYEQYFGPGTRLTVT.

The DNA of the CDR3 is TGCGCCAGCAGCTTGGTTAGCGGGGACTACGAGCAGTACTTC. Translating gives CASSLVSGDYEQYF. This chain uses TRBV5-1 with TRBJ2-7, with 8 bases fitting TRBD2. J gave up 3 bases and V 0 bases, and 2 bases lay outside the gene matches. This CDR3 is built from 14 residues. Per germline, CDR1 SGHRS and CDR2 YFSETQ.

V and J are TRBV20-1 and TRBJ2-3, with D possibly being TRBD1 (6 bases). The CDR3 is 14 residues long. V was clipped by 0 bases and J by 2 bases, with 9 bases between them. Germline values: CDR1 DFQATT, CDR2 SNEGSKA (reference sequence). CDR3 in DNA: TGCAGTGCTAGAGAGGACAGTCTCACAGATACGCAGTATTTT. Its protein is CSAREDSLTDTQYF.

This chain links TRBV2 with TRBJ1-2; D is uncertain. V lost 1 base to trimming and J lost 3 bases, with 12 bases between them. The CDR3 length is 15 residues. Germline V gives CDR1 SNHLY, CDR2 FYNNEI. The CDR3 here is CASSEGQTTYYGYTF. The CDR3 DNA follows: TGTGCCAGCAGTGAAGGTCAGACCACATACTATGGCTACACCTTC.

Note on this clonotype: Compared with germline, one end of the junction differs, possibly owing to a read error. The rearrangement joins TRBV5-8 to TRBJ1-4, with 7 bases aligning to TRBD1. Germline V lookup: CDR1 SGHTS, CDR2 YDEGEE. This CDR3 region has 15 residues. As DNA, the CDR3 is TGTGCCAGCAGCTTGGGAGGGGGCGGTGTTTCCTGGGACCCTTTT. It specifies CASSLGGGGVSWDPF.

The CDR3 DNA sequence: TGTGCCAGCAGCGCCCCCGGGACAGGGTTGACCGGGGAGCTGTTTTTT. This gives the protein CASSAPGTGLTGELFF. V is TRBV9 and J is TRBJ2-2, with 9 positions matching TRBD1. Germline assignment: CDR1 SGDLS and CDR2 YYNGEE. The CDR3 contains 16 residues. Trimming removed 3 bases from V and 5 bases from J; junction bases left unmatched: 8.

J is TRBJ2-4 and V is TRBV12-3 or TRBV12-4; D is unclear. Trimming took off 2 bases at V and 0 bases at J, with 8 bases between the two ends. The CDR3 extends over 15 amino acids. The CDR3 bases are TGTGCCAGCAGTTTACCTGGGATAGCCAAAAACATTCAGTACTTC. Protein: CASSLPGIAKNIQYF.

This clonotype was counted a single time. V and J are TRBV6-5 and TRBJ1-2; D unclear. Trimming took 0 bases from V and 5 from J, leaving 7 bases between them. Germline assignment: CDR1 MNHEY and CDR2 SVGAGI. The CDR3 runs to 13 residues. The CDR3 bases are TGTGCCAGCAGTTACTCCGGAGGGTATGGCTACACCTTC. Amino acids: CASSYSGGYGYTF.